The entry below gives a single T cell receptor beta chain sequence along with its context. There is no known antigen for this receptor. Base-call qualities are not available, and no considerably larger clone is one nucleotide away. In the paper's terms, the time point label means: peripheral blood 6 weeks after treatment start. The cohort included about 27 patients with locally advanced or metastatic urothelial carcinoma who were treated at Memorial Sloan Kettering on a trial protocol. Peripheral blood mononuclear cells were collected pretreatment and during treatment, with between 1 and 8 total time points per patient. The Qiagen DNeasy Blood extraction kit was used to purify genomic DNA from total PBMCs and from tumor samples. Collected pretreatment and during treatment, PBMCs were isolated and stored as previously described. The sample comes from a study of PD-L1 blockade in urothelial cancer (dated by TCRdb to the late 2010s). Regarding the study in general: Therapy was started in the mid-2010s for all patients, and atezolizumab 1,200 mg was administered intravenously every 3 weeks. Just over 28 patients had pretreatment blood TCR-seq, roughly 24 had at least one posttreatment blood collection, and roughly 24 had tumor TCR-seq. About 90% of the roughly 30 patients were males with bladder-origin urothelial cancer, and about 65% of the 29 reported a prior smoking history. Durable clinical benefit was achieved by nine patients and was not achieved by 20 patients. Blood samples were analyzed 3 weeks after the start of treatment (second dose) and 6 weeks after the start of treatment. Somatic, immune and clinical correlates of response to PD-L1 blockade with atezolizumab in urothelial cancer were the focus of an exploratory multi-omic analysis. Pretreatment tumor samples, along with matched peripheral blood serially collected before and after atezolizumab treatment, were subjected to TCR sequencing. Progression-free survival longer than 6 months counted as durable clinical benefit, and TCR features were additionally tested against both progression-free and overall survival. A median of roughly 140,000 T cells and some 84,000 unique TCRs was obtained from blood samples, and a median clonality of approximately 0.08 was observed. In the same patients, pretreatment tumors underwent whole exome sequencing and RNA sequencing in addition to TCR sequencing. An ECOG performance status of 0 or 1 was recorded for the patients, and 0 to 3 prior chemotherapy regimens had been received by the patients.

The cysteine opens and the phenylalanine closes a CDR3 of 16 amino acids. Left in the record is the CDR3 DNA by itself, 48 bases read in frame from the first base. CDR1 SGDLS and CDR2 YYNGEE were looked up in the germline V gene. At the junction V is shortened by 0 bases and J by 5 bases; bases outside the gene matches: 7. What the work shows at the level of the full study, not this receptor alone: At 3 weeks after the start of treatment, tumor-associated TCR clones in peripheral blood had expanded more in patients with durable benefit (n of about 20, p = 0.022). Because the sample size was small (n = 29) and many of the analyses were exploratory, the results are meant to be hypothesis-generating. A pretreatment peripheral blood TCR clonality below the median was linked to improved progression-free and overall survival.

To estimate absolute template abundance from read counts, synthetic TCR analog templates were spiked into each PCR. The immunoSEQ assay used bias-controlled V and J gene primers to amplify TCRbeta CDR3 regions from genomic DNA. Rearranged TCRbeta segments were sequenced at approximately 20X coverage. Processing in the source paper ran as follows. Clustering was used to correct sequencing errors, and CDR3s were annotated against IMGT so that V, D and J genes could be assigned. Downstream analyses used only productive TCRbeta rearrangements and left out out-of-frame or stop-codon sequences. Clonality was calculated as one minus the Shannon entropy normalized by the log of the number of unique productive sequences. Fisher's exact test with Benjamini-Hochberg correction, at a threshold of adjusted p below 0.01, was used to find clones that differed between time points or between blood and tumor. Not all clones reach the TCRdb copy of this immuneACCESS table, which keeps in-frame sequences only. Checked studies attribute under half of the gap to unresolved V genes and leave the rest unexplained. The V and J calls and clone size were taken over from that table, and D and trimming were inferred from the DNA. The sample data list more than 30,000 clones, and approximately 90% of these were observed just once. Together, the top ten hold roughly 8% of the sample.

The sequenced sample was PBMCs, obtained around atezolizumab (anti-PD-L1) treatment. This receptor chain uses TRBV9 and TRBJ2-1, and TRBD2 matches 8 of the central bases. The sequence was collected from an elderly man with urothelial cancer. The CDR3 loop reads CASSVVPGGWDNEQFF. The sequenced DNA is TGTGCCAGCAGCGTAGTGCCGGGAGGGTGGGACAATGAGCAGTTCTTC.